Following are 15 T cell receptor beta chains from one sample sequenced in a study of PD-1 blockade in classical Hodgkin lymphoma. Sequencing was performed with immunoSEQ multiplex PCR; in TCRdb, only in-frame clones are kept and a portion is missing. The sample includes 27,000 or so clones, around 80% of them seen just once. All the patients suffered relapse after autologous stem cell transplantation, and brentuximab vedotin exposure differed. From thawed PBMCs, CD4+ T cells were purified using magnetic negative selection. This specimen was CD4+ T cells from blood, taken at baseline. The receptor source for this set is a human donor with classical Hodgkin lymphoma.

The V and J genes are TRBV27 and TRBJ1-2; D gene uncertain. Germline CDR1 and CDR2: MNHEY and SMNVEV (reference sequence). The V gene lost 4 bases and the J gene lost 7 bases, with 10 bases spanning the gap. This CDR3 is 12 amino acids long. CDR3 DNA: TGTGCCAGCAGTTCCTCACCAGGTGGCTACACCTTC. Translating it yields CASSSSPGGYTF.

The J gene is TRBJ2-7, the V gene TRBV5-1, with D maybe TRBD2 (6 bases). Trimming cost V 5 bases and J 9 bases, with 21 bases left between them. Germline loops: CDR1 SGHRS, CDR2 YFSETQ. The CDR3 has 14 residues. CDR3 loop: CASSLAVRAGGQYF. The CDR3 bases are TGCGCCAGCAGTTTAGCGGTCCGGGCCGGGGGGCAGTACTTC.

The CDR3 sequence: CASSQLDSYGELFF. The DNA of the CDR3 is TGTGCCAGCAGCCAGTTAGACTCTTACGGGGAGCTGTTTTTT. V and J are TRBV7-2 and TRBJ2-2; D is uncertain. The germline gives CDR1 SGHTA, CDR2 FQGNSA. V lost 5 bases, J lost 7 bases, and 14 bases lay in between. The CDR3 covers 14 residues.

A single count supports this clone. V usage is TRBV7-9 and J usage is TRBJ2-5; 13 nucleotides line up with TRBD2. This CDR3 region has 15 residues. CDR1 is SEHNR, CDR2 FQNEAQ, per germline (reference sequence). V lost 5 bases, J lost 4 bases, and 4 bases stayed unmatched. The CDR3 spells CASSPGLAGIETQYF. The DNA for the CDR3 is TGTGCCAGCAGCCCGGGACTAGCGGGGATAGAGACCCAGTACTTC.

The CDR3 region has the DNA TGTGCCAGCAGCGTAAATCCGGGGGCGCCTGATGAAAAACTGTTTTTT. This codes for CASSVNPGAPDEKLFF. The V gene is TRBV9, the J gene TRBJ1-4; D possibly corresponds to TRBD1 (6 bases). The CDR3 consists of 16 residues. The V gene's germline CDR1 is SGDLS and CDR2 YYNGEE. Trimming stripped 1 base from V and 6 bases from J, with 16 bases between. Filled out from reference TRBV9 and TRBJ1-4, the complete variable domain reads DSGVTQTPKHLITATGQRVTLRCSPRSGDLSVYWYQQSLDQGLQFLIQYYNGEERAKGNILERFSAQQFPDLHSELNLSSLELGDSALYFCASSVNPGAPDEKLFFGSGTQLSVL.

This clone was seen a single time. The J gene is TRBJ1-4, the V gene TRBV23-1; D possibly corresponds to TRBD1 (6 bases). TRBV23-1 is flagged as an ORF with uncertain function. Deletions cut 3 bases from V and 7 bases from J, with 21 bases between. This CDR3 has 17 residues. The CDR3 spells CASSQATLGAPAEKLFF. The DNA of the CDR3 is TGCGCCAGCAGTCAGGCGACCTTGGGGGCTCCAGCTGAAAAACTGTTTTTT.

By its share, this clone is medium-sized (0.01 to 0.1%). V is TRBV19 and J is TRBJ1-2, with 7 bases aligning to TRBD1. The V and J ends lost 7 bases and 1 base, in that order; junction bases with no gene match: 6. Germline V gene lookup returns CDR1 LNHDA and CDR2 SQIVND (reference sequence). This CDR3 is built from 14 residues. CDR3 coding DNA: TGTGCCAGTACCGTCGGGACAGTTAACTATGGCTACACCTTC. Its protein is CASTVGTVNYGYTF.

The chain joins TRBV4-1 to TRBJ1-2, with TRBD1 as a possible D gene (5 bases). The CDR3 loop spans 18 amino acids. The germline V gene has CDR1 MGHRA and CDR2 YSYEKL. V gave up 0 bases and J gave up 6 bases, with 23 bases separating them. CDR3 sequence reads: CASSQEGSGMGFIHGYTF. The CDR3 nucleotides read TGCGCCAGCAGCCAAGAGGGATCAGGGATGGGATTTATTCATGGCTACACCTTC.

This sequence joins TRBV5-4 and TRBJ1-4; no reliable D call. Germline V gene sequence: CDR1 SGHNT, CDR2 YYREEE (reference sequence). This CDR3 region has 16 residues. Trimming stripped 2 bases from V and 0 bases from J, with 11 bases between. CDR3: CASSFSPDATNEKLFF. Written as DNA, the CDR3 is TGTGCCAGCAGCTTTTCACCCGATGCAACTAATGAAAAACTGTTTTTT.

The count of this clone is one. The V gene is TRBV27, the J gene TRBJ2-7; either TRBD1 or TRBD2 may fit D (6 bases each). CDR1 is MNHEY and CDR2 is SMNVEV in the germline V gene (reference sequence). The CDR3 extends over 13 amino acids. V lost 0 bases to trimming and J lost 11 bases, with 14 bases between them. The chain's CDR3 is CASSLSGSGAEYF. The CDR3 nucleotides read TGTGCCAGCAGTTTATCGGGGTCGGGGGCAGAGTACTTC.

The chain has TRBV7-2 and TRBJ2-3; the D gene is possibly TRBD2 (5 bases). The CDR3 has 15 residues. The V gene's germline CDR1 is SGHTA and CDR2 FQGNSA. V was trimmed by 1 base and J by 2 bases, leaving 10 bases between them. The CDR3 spells CASSLGGGNTDTQYF. CDR3 DNA sequence: TGTGCCAGCAGCTTAGGTGGAGGTAACACAGATACGCAGTATTTT.

The genes are TRBV7-9 and TRBJ2-1; the D is unclear. Germline assignment: CDR1 SEHNR and CDR2 FQNEAQ (reference sequence). The CDR3 loop spans 13 amino acids. Deletions cut 1 base from V and 8 bases from J, with 9 bases between. The CDR3 DNA is TGTGCCAGCAGCTTAGATGGTGGCTATGAGCAGTTCTTC. Its protein is CASSLDGGYEQFF.

The chain carries TRBV19 and TRBJ2-5; TRBD2 agrees at 11 bases. V lost 2 bases to trimming and J lost 5 bases; unmatched junction nucleotides: 7. CDR3 length equals 16 residues. The germline CDR1 and CDR2 sequences are LNHDA and SQIVND (reference sequence). The DNA of the CDR3 is TGTGCCAGTAGTATACGGCTAGCGGGGGGCCAGGAGACCCAGTACTTC. It encodes CASSIRLAGGQETQYF.

This clone was detected only a few times. This chain uses TRBV7-9 with TRBJ1-2; 7 nucleotides line up with TRBD1. CDR3 length equals 12 residues. The germline V gene encodes CDR1 SEHNR and CDR2 FQNEAQ (reference sequence). With 10 bases clipped from V and 2 bases from J, the junction kept 4 bases outside the gene matches. CDR3 bases: TGTGCCATTTTGACAGGGAACTATGGCTACACCTTC. Translated, it gives CAILTGNYGYTF. The full variable domain, in which reference TRBV7-9 and TRBJ1-2 provide the parts outside the CDR3, is DTGVSQNPRHKITKRGQNVTFRCDPISEHNRLYWYRQTLGQGPEFLTYFQNEAQLEKSRLLSDRFSAERPKGSFSTLEIQRTEQGDSAMYLCAILTGNYGYTFGSGTRLTVV.

The rearrangement joins TRBV6-6 to TRBJ1-1, with 8 positions matching TRBD1. In germline, CDR1 is MNHNY, CDR2 SVGAGI (reference sequence). The V and J ends lost 6 bases and 2 bases, in that order; junction bases with no gene match: 5. This CDR3 is 14 amino acids long. The CDR3, as DNA: TGTGCCAGCAGGGCGACAGGGGCAAACACTGAAGCTTTCTTT. It translates to CASRATGANTEAFF.